This T cell receptor (beta chain) was sequenced in a study of OX40 agonist ivuxolimab in advanced cancers. Study details: At 82.7% male, the cohort had a mean age of approximately 60 years, ranging from 23 to 79.

Only one count was recorded for this clone. Germline V gives CDR1 GTSNPN, CDR2 SVGIG (reference sequence). The CDR3 has 15 residues. With V trimmed by 8 bases and J by 4 bases, 13 bases remained unmatched. Assay used: immunoSEQ multiplex PCR; TCRdb lists only in-frame clones, some missing. This table holds 20,000 to 25,000 clones, roughly nine tenths found once. The chain combines TRBV30 with TRBJ1-5; 8 bases agree with TRBD1. Sequencing used CD4+ or CD8+ T cells sorted from blood, obtained in a trial of the OX40 agonist ivuxolimab. The receptor was derived from an adult with an advanced solid tumor such as melanoma, head and neck, liver or kidney cancer. CDR3 in DNA: TGTGCCCCGAGCCCGGGACAGGCCCCAAATCAGCCCCAGCATTTT. This encodes CAPSPGQAPNQPQHF. Using reference TRBV30 and TRBJ1-5 for the parts outside the CDR3, the full variable domain is SQTIHQWPATLVQPVGSPLSLECTVEGTSNPNLYWYRQAAGRGLQLLFYSVGIGQISSEVPQNLSASRPQDRQFILSSKKLLLSDSGFYLCAPSPGQAPNQPQHFGDGTRLSIL.